The 9 T cell receptor beta chains given below trace back to one sample, sequenced in a study of T cells in Graves' hyperthyroidism and ophthalmopathy. TCR beta CDR3 regions were amplified from RNA transcripts. The study used the HTBI primer set for a first-round RT-PCR of the TCR CDR3. TCRdb re-analysed the multiplex PCR reads in MiXCR, keeping a single row per CDR3 protein. The profile covers over 350,000 distinct CDR3 sequences, with 11% to 15% appearing a single time and around 30% taken by the ten largest. The sample consisted of blood. The receptors derive from a man aged 50 to 60 with Graves' ophthalmopathy.

This clonotype was counted ten times or more. The J gene is TRBJ2-3, the V gene TRBV5-1; perhaps TRBD1 as D (6 bases). The CDR3 contains 14 residues. Germline assignment: CDR1 SGHRS and CDR2 YFSETQ. The V gene lost 3 bases and the J gene lost 0 bases, with 8 bases spanning the gap. The CDR3 region is CASSWDTSTDTQYF. The CDR3 coding sequence is TGCGCCAGCAGCTGGGACACCAGCACAGATACGCAGTATTTT.

The genes are TRBV20-1 and TRBJ2-7; 8 bases agree with TRBD1. Per the germline V gene, CDR1 is DFQATT and CDR2 is SNEGSKA (reference sequence). With V trimmed by 6 bases and J by 7 bases, 14 bases remained unmatched. CDR3 length: 14 residues. The CDR3 protein is CSAPLGQAKGEQYF. Written as DNA, the CDR3 is TGCAGTGCCCCCTTGGGACAGGCGAAGGGTGAGCAGTACTTC.

This clonotype came up many times. The rearrangement joins TRBV30 to TRBJ1-2; maybe TRBD1 (5 bases). Per germline, CDR1 GTSNPN and CDR2 SVGIG (reference sequence). V dropped 3 bases and J dropped 5 bases, with 7 bases sitting between them. The CDR3 loop spans 11 amino acids. CDR3 in DNA: TGTGCCTGGAGGGGGCCTTATGGCTACACCTTC. The encoded protein is CAWRGPYGYTF.

This clonotype was counted ten times or more. Here the CDR3 DNA reads TGTGCCAGCAGCCAAGTCCCGTACGAGCAGTACTTC. Its protein is CASSQVPYEQYF. The V and J genes are TRBV3-1 and TRBJ2-7, with unresolved D. Germline V CDR1 and CDR2: LGHDT, YNNKEL (reference sequence). Trimming pared 1 base from V and 4 bases from J, leaving 5 bases between. CDR3 length equals 12 residues.

This clonotype was detected ten times or more. The chain joins TRBV7-2 to TRBJ2-3; D ambiguous. Trimming shortened V by 3 bases and J by 2 bases, and 9 bases separated the two germline ends. This CDR3 has 14 amino acids. Germline V lookup: CDR1 SGHTA, CDR2 FQGNSA. CDR3: CASSFDGDTDTQYF. DNA for the CDR3: TGTGCCAGCAGCTTTGATGGTGACACAGATACGCAGTATTTT.

About this clonotype itself: A much larger clone lies one base from this, so it may be a read error. The chain employs TRBV30 and TRBJ2-1; 10 nucleotides line up with TRBD2. Germline CDR1 GTSNPN, CDR2 SVGIG (reference sequence). The junction had 5 bases not matched to a gene; V was cut back by 5 bases and J by 4 bases. The CDR3 consists of 14 residues. CDR3 DNA sequence: TGTGCCTGGGGGGCTAGCGGGAGTTACAATGAGCAGTTCTTC. Translating it yields CAWGASGSYNEQFF. The entire variable domain, with the rest obtained from reference TRBV30 and TRBJ2-1, is as follows: SQTIHQWPATLVQPVGSPLSLECTVEGTSNPNLYWYRQAAGRGLQLLFYSVGIGQISSEVPQNLSASRPQDRQFILSSKKLLLSDSGFYLCAWGASGSYNEQFFGPGTRLTVL.

This clonotype showed up just a few times. The CDR3 DNA follows: TGTGCCACCAGCAGAGACCTCCGTAGCGGGAGCAACTACAATGAGCAGTTCTTC. This translates into CATSRDLRSGSNYNEQFF. The J gene is TRBJ2-1, the V gene TRBV15, with 9 nucleotides matching TRBD2. The CDR3 loop spans 18 amino acids. The junction had 9 bases not matched to a gene; V was cut back by 0 bases and J by 3 bases. Looked up from germline, CDR1 is LNHNV and CDR2 is YYDKDF (reference sequence).

The chain links TRBV10-2 to TRBJ2-1; D is ambiguous. Germline V gives CDR1 WSHSY, CDR2 SAAADI. V was cut by 4 bases and J by 0 bases, with 13 bases left in between. The CDR3 consists of 16 residues. The CDR3: CASSAFGGSSYNEQFF. In nucleotides, the CDR3 is TGCGCCAGCAGTGCGTTCGGCGGCAGCTCCTACAATGAGCAGTTCTTC.

The sample holds many counts of this clonotype. The chain links TRBV20-1 to TRBJ2-7, with 12 bases aligning to TRBD1. This CDR3 comprises 15 residues. V shed 6 bases and J 7 bases; nucleotides not matched to a gene: 13. CDR1 DFQATT and CDR2 SNEGSKA come from the germline V gene (reference sequence). DNA of the CDR3: TGCAGTGCCCTTCCGCGGGACAGGGGGCGTCGGGAGCAGTACTTC. Translated: CSALPRDRGRREQYF.